This T cell receptor (beta chain) originates from a study of OX40 agonist ivuxolimab in advanced cancers. Context from the whole study: Ivuxolimab, which targeted the costimulatory receptor OX40 (CD134), was an agonistic, fully human IgG2 monoclonal antibody. Among the 52 dose-escalation patients, 19 had hepatocellular carcinoma, roughly 15 melanoma, 9 renal cell carcinoma and 9 head and neck cancer. Intravenous ivuxolimab was administered to patients every 2 weeks at six dose levels: 0.01, 0.1, 0.3, 1.5, 3 and 10 mg/kg. Partial responses occurred in three dose-escalation patients: two with cutaneous melanoma and one with hepatocellular carcinoma. The paper describes the monotherapy dose-escalation part (N of about 55 patients) of the phase I trial of ivuxolimab. A male proportion of almost 85% and a mean age of 60 years, ranging from about 20 to 80, were recorded for the dose-escalation cohort. Peripheral TCRbeta sequencing aimed to test whether ivuxolimab altered TCR sequence diversity and caused clonal T-cell expansion. Patients were allowed to have had prior anti-PD-1, anti-PD-L1 or anti-CTLA-4 therapy, and more than 30% of the dose-escalation patients had previously received checkpoint inhibitors. What the research found in general, with its limitations: The antigen specificity of the peripheral T cells that underwent clonal expansion was not determined. Partial responders in the 0.1-3.0 mg/kg groups had among the lowest normalized peripheral clonal expansion, especially among CD8+ T cells. After ivuxolimab, CD8+ T cells had more expanded clones than CD4+ T cells on average. At doses of 0.1 to 3.0 mg/kg, clonal expansion of both CD4+ and CD8+ blood T cells was observed from baseline to week 6. Low levels of normalized T-cell clonal expansion were also shown by some nonresponding patients.

Concerning this clone itself: Its antigen is not yet known. Base qualities are not recorded, but no much larger clone differs from it by a single base.

Patients with a history of autoimmune disease or receiving systemic immunosuppression were excluded from the trial. Peripheral blood for TCR sequencing was collected from all dose cohorts at baseline, on cycle 4 day 1, and on cycle 7 day 1. Samples came from an open-label, multicenter, first-in-human phase I dose-escalation trial of ivuxolimab. Adults with locally advanced or metastatic melanoma, renal cell carcinoma, hepatocellular carcinoma or head and neck squamous cell carcinoma were enrolled in the trial. Before TCR sequencing, CD4+ and CD8+ T cells were separately sorted from peripheral blood. For sequencing of the TCRbeta CDR3 region, genomic DNA was extracted from the sorted cells. The immunoSEQ Assay was used to sequence the TCRbeta CDR3 regions. TCRdb carries this immuneACCESS record with in-frame sequences only. Its versions omit some clonotypes, under half of them owing to an unresolved V gene in the studies checked, with the rest unexplained. This sample holds 20,000 or so clones; about 70% were observed only once. 33% of the sample belongs to the ten largest clones.

V loses 2 bases of germline sequence and J loses 1 base, and the interval between the two ends is 11 bases. CDR1 and CDR2, per the germline V gene, are MDHEN and SYDVKM. The CDR3 goes from the cysteine to the phenylalanine over 15 residues. CDR3 DNA is the only sequence kept; it has 45 bases, read in frame from the first base. This clonotype was sampled from an adult with an advanced solid tumor such as melanoma, head and neck, liver or kidney cancer. The material sequenced was CD4+ or CD8+ T cells sorted from blood, taken in a trial of the OX40 agonist ivuxolimab. The receptor chain draws on TRBV28 and TRBJ1-1; perhaps TRBD1 is the D gene, with 6 bases matching. CDR3 protein: CASSLKGDTNTEAFF. The nucleotide sequence reads TGTGCCAGCAGTTTAAAAGGGGACACGAACACTGAAGCTTTCTTT.